This T cell receptor beta chain derives from a study of response to subunit inactivated influenza vaccine. This clonotype was picked up many times. In TCRdb, the RT-PCR reads were re-called with MiXCR into one record per CDR3 protein. The sample includes 610,000 or so distinct CDR3 sequences, about 15% of them seen just once. The source material was PBMCs from blood, sampled less than 13 days after vaccination. The clonotype comes from a man aged 45 to 65 who received an inactivated influenza vaccine.

The CDR3 protein is CASSLVRVGTDTQYF. CDR3 nucleotides: TGCGCCAGCAGCTTGGTCCGGGTTGGTACAGATACGCAGTATTTT. The genes are TRBV5-1 and TRBJ2-3; D is uncertain. V was trimmed by 0 bases and J by 3 bases, leaving 11 bases between them. Germline assignment: CDR1 SGHRS and CDR2 YFSETQ. The CDR3 covers 15 residues.